This is a list of T cell receptor beta chains from one sample in a study of shared clonotypes between healthy human individuals. This table comes from immunoSEQ multiplex PCR, and its TCRdb copy is limited to in-frame clones, with some not included. The top ten clones hold about 1.1% of a sample with about 2 million clones, just under 95% of them seen once. The sequencing sample was made of naive CD8+ T cells sorted from blood. These receptors were collected from a man aged 18 to 30 in good health. Both conserved end residues are part of each CDR3. The order of the fields is clone size, V gene, J gene, CDR3 protein. Clone size is given for some rows only: seen once, a few or many times, or a class if the clone is expanded.

abundance: .
v_gene: TRBV27
j_gene: TRBJ1-4
CDR3aa: CASSLSADVQLFF

abundance: .
v_gene: TRBV5-8
j_gene: TRBJ2-7
CDR3aa: CASSFPLVEGTGSYEQYF

abundance: .
v_gene: TRBV30
j_gene: TRBJ2-2
CDR3aa: CASSPLSGELFF

abundance: .
v_gene: TRBV6-6
j_gene: TRBJ2-7
CDR3aa: CASGLRTPAYEQYF

abundance: .
v_gene: TRBV7-9
j_gene: TRBJ2-3
CDR3aa: CASSPLWDSTDTQYF

abundance: .
v_gene: TRBV9
j_gene: TRBJ2-7
CDR3aa: CASSVESGFSYEQYF

abundance: .
v_gene: TRBV19
j_gene: TRBJ2-7
CDR3aa: CASSIMGGAYEQYF

abundance: .
v_gene: TRBV7-8
j_gene: TRBJ2-7
CDR3aa: CASSFPGGTYEQYF

abundance: .
v_gene: TRBV6-5
j_gene: TRBJ2-7
CDR3aa: CASSYSAGERFDEQYF

abundance: .
v_gene: TRBV7-1
j_gene: TRBJ2-1
CDR3aa: CASSDFRGELNEQFF

abundance: .
v_gene: TRBV5-1
j_gene: TRBJ2-7
CDR3aa: CASSVGVGAGTGGYEQYF

abundance: .
v_gene: TRBV4-2
j_gene: TRBJ2-7
CDR3aa: CASSQDQGSYEQYF

abundance: once
v_gene: TRBV19
j_gene: TRBJ1-6
CDR3aa: CASSIGSILSLTGTGRSNSPLHF

abundance: .
v_gene: TRBV10-1
j_gene: TRBJ2-1
CDR3aa: CASSEWVQETGASYNEQFF

abundance: .
v_gene: TRBV7-2
j_gene: TRBJ1-5
CDR3aa: CASSSGTQPQHF

abundance: once
v_gene: TRBV5-1
j_gene: TRBJ2-7
CDR3aa: CASSWTGLAGDSYEQYF

abundance: .
v_gene: TRBV7-3
j_gene: TRBJ1-2
CDR3aa: CASSPITLQGGSNYGYTF

abundance: .
v_gene: TRBV29-1
j_gene: TRBJ2-1
CDR3aa: CSALKTAGGLSYNEQFF

abundance: .
v_gene: TRBV27
j_gene: TRBJ1-2
CDR3aa: CASSPDRVGAGYGYTF

abundance: once
v_gene: TRBV2
j_gene: TRBJ1-4
CDR3aa: CASSTGTPIGEKLFF

abundance: .
v_gene: TRBV5-4
j_gene: TRBJ1-5
CDR3aa: CASSLDNQPQHF

abundance: .
v_gene: TRBV27
j_gene: TRBJ2-2
CDR3aa: CASSPGPTGELFF

abundance: .
v_gene: TRBV10-2
j_gene: TRBJ2-7
CDR3aa: CASSESGYEQYF

abundance: .
v_gene: TRBV5-6
j_gene: TRBJ2-7
CDR3aa: CASSYDRGYEQYF

abundance: .
v_gene: TRBV7-9
j_gene: TRBJ1-1
CDR3aa: CASSPPTGKNTEAFF